These 22 T cell receptor beta chains were all obtained from the same sample, sequenced in a study of blood T cell repertoires in COVID-19. This table comes from immunoSEQ multiplex PCR, and its TCRdb copy is limited to in-frame clones, with some not included. Among 200,000 to 250,000 clones listed, 70% to 90% were seen once. The source material was peripheral blood. These receptors all stem from a woman aged 45 to 65 with acute or convalescent COVID-19.

V is TRBV2 and J is TRBJ1-4, with 7 bases matching TRBD1. J lost 6 bases, V lost 0 bases, and 4 bases had no gene match. This CDR3 region has 15 residues. The germline gives CDR1 SNHLY, CDR2 FYNNEI. CDR3 coding DNA: TGTGCCAGCAGTGAAGCGGGCAGGGGGTATGAAAAACTGTTTTTT. Translated, it gives CASSEAGRGYEKLFF.

The chain joins TRBV5-1 to TRBJ2-1, with a possible D match to TRBD1 (6 bases). The germline CDR1 and CDR2 sequences are SGHRS and YFSETQ. The CDR3 contains 14 residues. V dropped 0 bases and J dropped 3 bases, with 7 bases sitting between them. In DNA form, the CDR3 reads TGCGCCAGCAGCTTGGGGACAGTCTACAATGAGCAGTTCTTC. It translates to CASSLGTVYNEQFF.

The rearrangement links TRBV18 to TRBJ1-4, with 7 bases that match TRBD1. The CDR3 is 15 amino acids. The germline CDR1 and CDR2 sequences are KGHSH and LQKENI. J was trimmed by 7 bases and V by 6 bases; bases with no gene match: 11. The CDR3 bases are TGTGCCAGCTCGCCGGGACAGCCAGGGAGTGAAAAACTGTTTTTT. As protein: CASSPGQPGSEKLFF.

This clone was counted once. The rearrangement uses TRBV11-3 and TRBJ1-1, with a tentative D call TRBD1 (5 bases). The CDR3 consists of 14 residues. Germline assignment: CDR1 SGHNT and CDR2 YENEEA. Trimming stripped 4 bases from V and 0 bases from J, with 9 bases between. The CDR3 region has the DNA TGTGCCAGCAGCTGGGCAGGGCTGAACACTGAAGCTTTCTTT. Translation: CASSWAGLNTEAFF.

This clone was counted ten times or more. The chain links TRBV6-6 to TRBJ2-1, with D perhaps TRBD1 (6 bases). V was trimmed by 6 bases and J by 4 bases, leaving 10 bases between them. The CDR3 is 13 residues long. The V gene's germline CDR1 is MNHNY and CDR2 SVGAGI (reference sequence). CDR3 amino acids: CASSGQTYNEQFF. The CDR3 DNA reads TGTGCCAGCAGCGGACAGACGTACAATGAGCAGTTCTTC.

The rearrangement links TRBV7-2 to TRBJ2-7; 7 positions agree with TRBD1. Germline-derived CDR1 and CDR2 are SGHTA and FQGNSA. The ends lost 5 bases at V and 1 base at J; junction bases unmatched: 8. The CDR3 consists of 15 residues. CDR3 residues: CASSPVAGGSYEQYF. The CDR3 DNA follows: TGTGCCAGCAGCCCAGTTGCAGGGGGTTCCTACGAGCAGTACTTC.

The count of this clone is one. The rearrangement uses TRBV29-1 and TRBJ2-3, with 8 bases matching TRBD1. In germline, CDR1 is SQVTM, CDR2 ANQGSEA. The V gene end was trimmed by 1 base and the J gene end by 4 bases; junction bases not matched to a gene: 4. The length of the CDR3 is 14 residues. CDR3 DNA sequence: TGCAGCGTTGAAGGGGGGACAGGCGCAGATACGCAGTATTTT. Translated: CSVEGGTGADTQYF.

The chain is built from TRBV27 and TRBJ1-2; tentative D call: TRBD1 (6 bases). V lost 7 bases to trimming and J lost 2 bases, with 11 bases between them. Per germline, CDR1 MNHEY and CDR2 SMNVEV (reference sequence). The CDR3 covers 13 residues. The CDR3 bases are TGTGCCAGCACTTCAACAGGGAACTATGGCTACACCTTC. Encoded protein: CASTSTGNYGYTF.

This clone has only one observation. The chain has TRBV13 and TRBJ1-2, with D unclear. The germline V and J ends were trimmed by 9 bases and 1 base, with 12 bases remaining between them. The V gene's germline CDR1 is PRHDT and CDR2 FYEKMQ (reference sequence). The CDR3 has 13 amino acids. The CDR3, as DNA: TGTGCCAGTGATAAAGAACATAACTATGGCTACACCTTC. It yields the protein CASDKEHNYGYTF.

This chain links TRBV7-9 with TRBJ1-2; D might be TRBD1 (5 bases). The V and J ends lost 7 bases and 4 bases respectively, with 10 bases between them. This CDR3 has 12 amino acids. The V gene's germline CDR1 is SEHNR and CDR2 FQNEAQ (reference sequence). The CDR3 DNA reads as TGTGCCAGCACCCAGGGTGGCTATGGCTACACCTTC. Amino acids: CASTQGGYGYTF.

This chain connects TRBV7-9 to TRBJ2-1; 9 nucleotides agree with TRBD1. Trimming took 7 bases from V and 8 from J; bases not matched to a gene: 12. CDR1 SEHNR and CDR2 FQNEAQ come from the germline V gene (reference sequence). The CDR3 spans 15 residues. The CDR3 reads CASTQWGQGADEQFF. The CDR3 DNA follows: TGTGCCAGCACCCAGTGGGGACAGGGAGCCGATGAGCAGTTCTTC.

The chain employs TRBV6-5 and TRBJ1-2, with 7 bases lining up with TRBD1. The trim removed 4 bases at V and 3 bases at J, leaving 5 bases unmatched. This CDR3 has 14 amino acids. Per the germline V gene, CDR1 is MNHEY and CDR2 is SVGAGI. In DNA, the CDR3 is TGTGCCAGCAGTTCAGGGGGGTGGGACTATGGCTACACCTTC. Translated: CASSSGGWDYGYTF.

For the CDR3, the DNA is TGTGCCAGCAGTCGCGCTCCTACAGGGGGCAACGAGCAGTACTTC. As protein: CASSRAPTGGNEQYF. The chain couples TRBV6-5 to TRBJ2-7; 9 nucleotides agree with TRBD1. Germline CDR1 and CDR2: MNHEY and SVGAGI. CDR3 length: 15 amino acids. V lost 5 bases to trimming and J lost 5 bases; unmatched junction nucleotides: 10.

The chain recombines TRBV10-3 with TRBJ2-7, with D tentatively TRBD2 (6 bases). Trimming took off 2 bases at V and 7 bases at J, with 9 bases between the two ends. The germline gives CDR1 ENHRY, CDR2 SYGVKD. The CDR3 totals 12 residues. In DNA form, the CDR3 reads TGTGCCATCAGTGAGAGGAGGGGTGAGCAGTACTTC. Translating it yields CAISERRGEQYF.

The chain recombines TRBV5-1 with TRBJ2-2, with 8 bases aligning to TRBD2. The CDR3 loop spans 17 amino acids. J lost 2 bases, V lost 0 bases, and 6 bases had no gene match. Per germline, CDR1 SGHRS and CDR2 YFSETQ. The CDR3: CASSLALLAVNTGELFF. As DNA, the CDR3 is TGCGCCAGCAGCTTGGCACTACTAGCGGTTAACACCGGGGAGCTGTTTTTT.

This clone was detected once. This rearrangement joins TRBV15 to TRBJ1-2; D gene unclear. The CDR3 contains 13 residues. Between the trimmed V and J ends, which lost 3 bases and 6 bases, there was a span of 11 bases. Germline V gives CDR1 LNHNV, CDR2 YYDKDF (reference sequence). This chain's CDR3 is CATSRAKGDGYTF. For the CDR3, the DNA is TGTGCCACCAGCAGGGCCAAAGGAGATGGCTACACCTTC. Supplemented by reference TRBV15 and TRBJ1-2, the full variable domain reads DAMVIQNPRYQVTQFGKPVTLSCSQTLNHNVMYWYQQKSSQAPKLLFHYYDKDFNNEADTPDNFQSRRPNTSFCFLDIRSPGLGDTAMYLCATSRAKGDGYTFGSGTRLTVV.

V is TRBV19 and J is TRBJ2-1; 8 bases map to TRBD2. The CDR3 has 17 residues. V lost 3 bases, J lost 6 bases, and 13 bases stayed unmatched. CDR1 and CDR2 (germline): LNHDA, SQIVND (reference sequence). Here the CDR3 reads CASSIGTGTSRPNEQFF. CDR3 in DNA: TGTGCCAGTAGTATCGGGACCGGGACTAGTCGGCCCAATGAGCAGTTCTTC.

The rearrangement links TRBV7-8 to TRBJ1-1, with D unresolved. The CDR3 contains 16 residues. With 5 bases removed from V and 1 base from J, the gap between germline ends came to 17 bases. The germline V gene encodes CDR1 SGHVS and CDR2 FQNEAQ. CDR3 sequence: CASSPRSGQANTEAFF. The CDR3 DNA reads as TGTGCCAGCAGCCCTCGCTCTGGGCAGGCGAACACTGAAGCTTTCTTT.

The gene calls are TRBV5-5 and TRBJ2-7; TRBD1 agrees at 7 bases. The CDR3 consists of 14 residues. Per the germline V gene, CDR1 is SGHKS and CDR2 is YYEKEE (reference sequence). Germline trimming cut 4 bases from V and 5 bases from J; bases unmatched to any gene: 9. The CDR3 sequence is CASSLLQGLHEQYF. The CDR3, as DNA: TGTGCCAGCAGCCTCCTACAGGGGCTCCACGAGCAGTACTTC. Full variable domain (missing parts from reference TRBV5-5 and TRBJ2-7): DAGVTQSPTHLIKTRGQQVTLRCSPISGHKSVSWYQQVLGQGPQFIFQYYEKEERGRGNFPDRFSARQFPNYSSELNVNALLLGDSALYLCASSLLQGLHEQYFGPGTRLTVT.

CDR3 sequence (DNA): TGTGCCAGCAGTTGGACGGGACAGGGGGCCCGGGGCTACACCTTC. Translating it yields CASSWTGQGARGYTF. The J gene is TRBJ1-2, the V gene TRBV27, with 12 nucleotides matching TRBD1. Germline V CDR1 and CDR2: MNHEY, SMNVEV (reference sequence). V lost 4 bases to trimming and J lost 8 bases; unmatched junction nucleotides: 8. The CDR3 totals 15 residues.

V gene TRBV18 combines with J gene TRBJ1-5; possible D gene TRBD1, 6 bases. The CDR3 extends over 16 amino acids. Trimming cost V 6 bases and J 2 bases, with 17 bases left between them. Germline CDR1 is KGHSH and CDR2 is LQKENI. CDR3 nucleotide sequence: TGTGCCAGCTCCAGCATGGGGGGGCGCGGCAATCAGCCCCAGCATTTT. Its protein product is CASSSMGGRGNQPQHF.

This clone came up a few times. The gene calls are TRBV5-1 and TRBJ1-4; D is possibly TRBD1 (5 bases). Trimming took 2 bases from V and 8 from J, leaving 13 bases between them. This CDR3 is built from 14 residues. Germline lookup yields CDR1 SGHRS and CDR2 YFSETQ. This CDR3 reads CASSFGGREEKLFF. CDR3 nucleotides: TGCGCCAGCAGCTTTGGGGGGAGGGAAGAAAAACTGTTTTTT.